This T cell receptor (beta chain) was sequenced during a study of T cell responses to AZD1222 COVID-19 vaccine. Whole-study findings and limits: Recipients of two AZD1222 doses showed rising Spike-specific TCR breadth and depth. At 160-218 and 743-854, vaccine-associated CD4 TCRs were dominant, and they spanned spike. Variant regions that are unmutated are reportedly the target of nearly half of spike-specific TCRs. Females outnumbered males among donors, who were mostly white British; clonal diversity was possibly underestimated.

Data came from immunoSEQ multiplex PCR; TCRdb stores just in-frame clones and leaves some out. The data hold 110,000 to 150,000 clones, with about 92% observed a single time. With 4 bases clipped from V and 9 bases from J, the junction kept 5 bases outside the gene matches. Germline CDR1 is SGHTA and CDR2 is FQGNSA. CDR3 length: 13 residues. Regarding this clone: Its antigen is undetermined.

The receptor was derived from an adult who received the AZD1222 COVID-19 vaccine. V is TRBV7-2 and J is TRBJ2-1, with 8 nucleotides matching TRBD2. The material was peripheral blood, obtained 28 days after the second AZD1222 dose. The CDR3 nucleotides read TGTGCCAGCAGCTCTACTAGCGGCGTTGAGCAGTTCTTC. Translated, it gives CASSSTSGVEQFF.